The 10 T cell receptor beta chains listed next were all sequenced from one sample in a study of shared clonotypes between healthy human individuals. Clones were read by immunoSEQ multiplex PCR, and TCRdb kept only the in-frame ones, dropping some. The data hold 950,000 to 1,100,000 clones, with approximately 78% observed a single time. Specimen: memory CD4+ T cells from PBMCs. As to subset: CD45RA-negative fraction. Source of these receptors: a young man in good health. Some clones in this sample may be carry-over from other donors' samples.

This chain links TRBV27 with TRBJ2-7, with 10 bases aligning to TRBD1. The CDR3 is made up of 16 amino acids. V lost 5 bases, J lost 4 bases, and 11 bases stayed unmatched. The germline gives CDR1 MNHEY, CDR2 SMNVEV (reference sequence). The CDR3: CASSQTLGQGWYEQYF. DNA for the CDR3: TGTGCCAGCAGTCAGACCCTGGGACAGGGGTGGTACGAGCAGTACTTC.

V and J are TRBV2 and TRBJ2-1; 9 bases match TRBD2. The germline V gene encodes CDR1 SNHLY and CDR2 FYNNEI. J gave up 4 bases and V 3 bases, and 4 bases lay outside the gene matches. The length of the CDR3 is 15 residues. This CDR3 is CASSDWAGGYNEQFF. The CDR3, as DNA: TGTGCCAGCAGTGATTGGGCGGGAGGGTACAATGAGCAGTTCTTC.

The chain links TRBV9 to TRBJ2-1; 7 bases are shared with TRBD2. Losses at the gene ends were 3 bases for V and 8 bases for J; bases not matched to a gene: 8. The CDR3 extends over 14 amino acids. CDR1 and CDR2 from the germline V gene are SGDLS and YYNGEE. The DNA for the CDR3 is TGTGCCAGCAGCGCTGGGGGGGGATTCGATGAGCAGTTCTTC. It is translated as CASSAGGGFDEQFF. Combining the CDR3 with reference TRBV9 and TRBJ2-1 gives the whole variable domain DSGVTQTPKHLITATGQRVTLRCSPRSGDLSVYWYQQSLDQGLQFLIQYYNGEERAKGNILERFSAQQFPDLHSELNLSSLELGDSALYFCASSAGGGFDEQFFGPGTRLTVL.

Points on this clone: Distinct nucleotide sequences in the sample also encode this CDR3. The chain's CDR3 is CASSYSGGGTEAFF. The CDR3 region has the DNA TGTGCCAGCAGTTACTCAGGGGGGGGCACTGAAGCTTTCTTT. The J gene is TRBJ1-1, the V gene TRBV6-6; possible D gene TRBD1, 6 bases. V was clipped by 0 bases and J by 4 bases, with 9 bases between them. The germline CDR1 and CDR2 sequences are MNHNY and SVGAGI (reference sequence). This CDR3 is 14 amino acids long.

This sequence joins TRBV5-1 and TRBJ1-3, with TRBD1 identical over 11 bases. The germline CDR1 and CDR2 sequences are SGHRS and YFSETQ. V was pared by 4 bases and J by 7 bases, with 7 bases of the junction left unmatched. There are 15 residues in the CDR3. The CDR3 reads CASSPDRGHGNTIYF. The CDR3 nucleotides read TGCGCCAGCAGCCCGGACAGGGGGCACGGTAACACCATATATTTT.

This chain links TRBV18 with TRBJ2-7; perhaps TRBD1 as D (5 bases). The CDR3 sequence is 13 residues long. The germline V and J ends were trimmed by 4 bases and 0 bases, with 7 bases remaining between them. Germline loops: CDR1 KGHSH, CDR2 LQKENI. CDR3 in amino acids: CASSQGVSYEQYF. For the CDR3, the DNA is TGTGCCAGCTCACAAGGGGTCTCCTACGAGCAGTACTTC.

The chain is built from TRBV27 and TRBJ1-2; TRBD1 agrees at 10 bases. Germline V lookup: CDR1 MNHEY, CDR2 SMNVEV (reference sequence). Trimming at V came to 5 bases and at J to 4 bases, leaving 13 bases not matched to a gene. The CDR3 extends over 17 amino acids. DNA for the CDR3: TGTGCCAGCAGTACCTACGGGACAGGGGCGACTGGCTATGGCTACACCTTC. Amino acids: CASSTYGTGATGYGYTF.

This clone showed up many times. V gene TRBV5-1 combines with J gene TRBJ2-7; 10 nucleotides agree with TRBD1. CDR1 and CDR2 (germline): SGHRS, YFSETQ. The length of the CDR3 is 14 residues. V shed 4 bases, J shed 5 bases, and the junction held 6 bases outside the gene matches. The DNA of the CDR3 is TGCGCCAGCAGCGTGGGACAGGGGATGCACGAGCAGTACTTC. Its translation is CASSVGQGMHEQYF.

The chain couples TRBV5-1 to TRBJ2-3; perhaps TRBD2 as D (5 bases). The CDR3 extends over 14 amino acids. Germline loops: CDR1 SGHRS, CDR2 YFSETQ. V shed 2 bases and J shed 0 bases, with 7 bases lying between them. The CDR3 is CASSFTGSTDTQYF. CDR3 DNA: TGCGCCAGCAGCTTCACGGGAAGCACAGATACGCAGTATTTT. Drawing the rest from reference TRBV5-1 and TRBJ2-3, the complete variable domain is KAGVTQTPRYLIKTRGQQVTLSCSPISGHRSVSWYQQTPGQGLQFLFEYFSETQRNKGNFPGRFSGRQFSNSRSEMNVSTLELGDSALYLCASSFTGSTDTQYFGPGTRLTVL.

This rearrangement joins TRBV5-1 to TRBJ2-7, with 7 bases fitting TRBD1. The CDR3 has 15 residues. V lost 4 bases and J lost 1; bases outside the gene matches: 8. Germline loops: CDR1 SGHRS, CDR2 YFSETQ. CDR3 sequence: CASSPRDSPSYEQYF. For the CDR3, the DNA is TGCGCCAGCAGCCCCAGGGACAGCCCTTCCTACGAGCAGTACTTC.